This TCR beta chain was sequenced during a study of blood T cell repertoires in COVID-19. Study-level background: From T cells, B-cell-depleted T cells, or PBMCs came the material, which was cDNA or gDNA.

This CDR3 has 11 residues. CDR1 and CDR2 (germline): MNHNY, SVGAGI (reference sequence). With 6 bases removed from V and 11 bases from J, the gap between germline ends came to 13 bases. Methods used by the authors: Estimation of nucleated cell counts relied on the amplification of reference gene primers. Repertoires were generated with immunoSEQ multiplex PCR, while TCRdb's copy carries only in-frame clones and drops some. The V and J calls and the clone size are those of that table, but D and trimming were determined from the DNA. Of roughly 45,000 clones listed, about nine tenths are singletons. Sample: peripheral blood. The source is a human donor in a cohort sampled during active COVID-19. The J gene is TRBJ1-1, the V gene TRBV6-6; D perhaps matches TRBD1 (5 bases). The DNA of the CDR3 is TGTGCCAGCAGCCTGGGGCAGTGGGCTTTCTTT. Translation: CASSLGQWAFF.